The 4 T cell receptor beta chains below were found in one sample sequenced in a study of beta chain features in type 1 diabetes. Sequenced material consisted of expressed TCRB transcripts (all of the isolated RNA was reverse transcribed). Libraries were prepared by immunoSEQ multiplex PCR; TCRdb keeps only in-frame clonotypes and omits some of them. The sample lists under 500,000 clones, about 32% seen once, with 0.05% to 0.065% in the top ten. Sequenced material: naive CD4+ T cells from blood. Receptors originate from a man in his late teens or twenties in good health.

J is TRBJ1-4 and V is TRBV5-1; the match to TRBD1 covers 9 bases. J lost 6 bases, V lost 2 bases, and 2 bases had no gene match. CDR1 SGHRS and CDR2 YFSETQ come from the germline V gene. CDR3 size: 14 residues. The CDR3 DNA is TGCGCCAGCAGCTTTCGGACAGGGGATGAAAAACTGTTTTTT. This codes for CASSFRTGDEKLFF.

This clone was counted a few times. The chain links TRBV10-3 to TRBJ2-5; 9 bases are shared with TRBD2. The CDR3 extends over 15 amino acids. Germline V lookup: CDR1 ENHRY, CDR2 SYGVKD. With V trimmed by 10 bases and J by 0 bases, 9 bases remained unmatched. CDR3 nucleotide sequence: TGTGCCACCCGAGGGTCTAGCGGGGACCAAGAGACCCAGTACTTC. It is translated as CATRGSSGDQETQYF.

This sequence joins TRBV6-6 and TRBJ2-5; TRBD1 matches 9 bases. Trimming cost V 2 bases and J 4 bases; bases outside gene matches: 8. This CDR3 region has 16 residues. Germline CDR1 MNHNY, CDR2 SVGAGI (reference sequence). The CDR3 DNA sequence: TGTGCCAGCAGTTACAATCGACAGGGGGGACGAGAGACCCAGTACTTC. It encodes CASSYNRQGGRETQYF.

This clone was seen a single time. V and J are TRBV5-1 and TRBJ2-1, with TRBD2 matching over 12 bases. Germline V gives CDR1 SGHRS, CDR2 YFSETQ. With V trimmed by 4 bases and J by 4 bases, 3 bases remained unmatched. This CDR3 is built from 15 residues. This chain's CDR3 is CASSVGTSGYNEQFF. The DNA for the CDR3 is TGCGCCAGCAGCGTGGGGACTAGCGGGTACAATGAGCAGTTCTTC.